This is a list of T cell receptor beta chains from one sample in a study of T cells in Graves' hyperthyroidism and ophthalmopathy. TCRdb ran MiXCR on the multiplex PCR reads and lists one entry per CDR3 protein. This sample has 500,000 to 550,000 distinct CDR3 sequences; roughly 20% occur once, and the top ten carry about 26%. Specimen: blood. Receptors originate from a man younger than 35 with Graves' hyperthyroidism. CDR3s include the opening cysteine and the closing phenylalanine or tryptophan. Each record gives: CDR3 DNA, CDR3 protein, J gene, clone size, D gene, V gene. D genes are given only for firm matches. The size field is filled for only some rows; it gives once, few, many or a size class.

TGTGCCAGCAGCTTCGAAAGGGACGGCTACACCTTC CASSFERDGYTF TRBJ1-2 many NA TRBV7-9
TGTGCCAGGGGCGATCCCCCACGACAGGGGAAATTGAACACTGAAGCTTTCTTT CARGDPPRQGKLNTEAFF TRBJ1-1 NA TRBD1 TRBV27
TGTGCCAGCAGCGACTCAAGCGGAGCCACCACCGGGTTTGGGTTCGAGCAGTACTTC CASSDSSGATTGFGFEQYF TRBJ2-7 NA NA TRBV11-2
TGCGCCAGCAGCCGCTACGCCGGCCAGCCCCAGCATTTT CASSRYAGQPQHF TRBJ1-5 many NA TRBV4-1
TGCAGTGCCACGACAGTTTCAGGCTATGGCTACACCTTC CSATTVSGYGYTF TRBJ1-2 many NA TRBV20-1
TGTGCCAGCAGAAGGGACAGGGTTGATGAAAAACTGTTTTTT CASRRDRVDEKLFF TRBJ1-4 many TRBD1 TRBV6-1
TGCAGCGTTGGTGTTCCAGGGGCGCTCACCTATGGCTACACCTTC CSVGVPGALTYGYTF TRBJ1-2 few NA TRBV29-1
TGTGCCAGCAGACGGACAGGGGAATTTAAGGGCTACACCTTC CASRRTGEFKGYTF TRBJ1-2 NA TRBD1 TRBV2
TGTGCCAGCAGCTTCGCCATTGGACAGGGTGTTGACATTCAGTACTTC CASSFAIGQGVDIQYF TRBJ2-4 NA TRBD1 TRBV7-9
TGTGCCAGCAGCTGGGAGGACTATGCCGGATATGGCTACACCTTC CASSWEDYAGYGYTF TRBJ1-2 many NA TRBV5-5
TGTGCCAGCAGAACAGGGGGGGGCAACGAGCAGTACTTC CASRTGGGNEQYF TRBJ2-7 many NA TRBV6-1
TGTGCCAGCTCACCCGGACAGACCTCCTACGAGCAGTACTTC CASSPGQTSYEQYF TRBJ2-7 NA NA TRBV12-3/TRBV12-4
TGTGCCAGCAGTGCGGAAGGGGAGGGGAAGCCCCAGCATTTT CASSAEGEGKPQHF TRBJ1-5 NA NA TRBV6-4
TGTGCCAGCAGGCGGGGTTCCAGGGACTATGGCTACACCTTC CASRRGSRDYGYTF TRBJ1-2 NA NA TRBV27
TGTTCCAGCTGTTTAGCACAGGGGGAGACCCAGTACTTC CSSCLAQGETQYF TRBJ2-5 few TRBD1 TRBV12-3/TRBV12-4
TGCGCCAGCAGCCAACCCCGGGACAGGGGACAGACCCAGTACTTC CASSQPRDRGQTQYF TRBJ2-5 few TRBD1 TRBV4-1
TGTGCCAGCAGCTTAACCGGGACAGGGGGCGTTAACTATGGCTACACCTTC CASSLTGTGGVNYGYTF TRBJ1-2 NA TRBD1 TRBV11-1
TGTGCCAGCAAGCCCTTAGCCGGTAGCTATGGCTACACCTTC CASKPLAGSYGYTF TRBJ1-2 many NA TRBV12-3/TRBV12-4
TGTGCCAGCAGTACCTTCCACATCTCCCAGCATTTT CASSTFHISQHF TRBJ1-5 NA NA TRBV12-3/TRBV12-4
TGCGCCAGCAGCCAGTTGCCTGGGGACTTCTCCTACGAGCAGTACTTC CASSQLPGDFSYEQYF TRBJ2-7 once NA TRBV4-1
TGTGCCAGCAGCCCCCGACTCGGGACAGGGGAAGAGACCCAGTACTTC CASSPRLGTGEETQYF TRBJ2-5 few TRBD1 TRBV7-9
TGTGCCAGCAGTCCCGGGACAAGGGAGACCCAGTACTTC CASSPGTRETQYF TRBJ2-5 many NA TRBV6-5
TGTGCCAGCACCCCTAATGCGGGTAGCACAGATACGCAGTATTTT CASTPNAGSTDTQYF TRBJ2-3 few NA TRBV12-3/TRBV12-4
TGCAGTTTACTCGTTACCTCAGGGGCCCAACGCACCGGGGAGCTGTTTTTT CSLLVTSGAQRTGELFF TRBJ2-2 many NA TRBV20-1
TGTGCCAGCAGGGACAGGGGGCGAAACACTGAAGCTTTCTTT CASRDRGRNTEAFF TRBJ1-1 many TRBD1 TRBV12-3/TRBV12-4
TGTGCCAGCAGTGAATCGGGCAGCACGGTAGATACGCAGTATTTT CASSESGSTVDTQYF TRBJ2-3 NA NA TRBV2
TGTGCCAGCAGTTTTCTATCCTGGGCGGGGGAGACCCAAGAGACCCAGTACTTC CASSFLSWAGETQETQYF TRBJ2-5 once TRBD2 TRBV28
TGTGCCAGCAGCCAGCGGGGGATTCAATACGAGCAGTACTTC CASSQRGIQYEQYF TRBJ2-7 many TRBD2 TRBV14
TGTGCCAGCAGCGCCGGCACCCGCGCTGAAGCTTTCTTT CASSAGTRAEAFF TRBJ1-1 many NA TRBV9
TGTGCCAGCAGTTTCTCCAGGGCCCGGCAGTATTTT CASSFSRARQYF TRBJ2-3 many NA TRBV12-3/TRBV12-4
TGTGCCAGCCTAGACACGGCCGGGACTGAAGCTTTCTTT CASLDTAGTEAFF TRBJ1-1 NA NA TRBV2
TGTGCCAGCGGACAGATAAGATACGAGCAGTACTTC CASGQIRYEQYF TRBJ2-7 few NA TRBV28
TGTGCCAGCAGTGAATTCCCTAGCGGGGGTATCTACGAGCAGTACTTC CASSEFPSGGIYEQYF TRBJ2-7 few TRBD2 TRBV27
TGTGCCAGCAGTACCGGGACAGGGGCCGCAGGAGAGACCCAGTACTTC CASSTGTGAAGETQYF TRBJ2-5 many TRBD1 TRBV12-3/TRBV12-4
TGTGCCAGCAGTAGACTAGCGGCACTCACAGATACGCAGTATTTT CASSRLAALTDTQYF TRBJ2-3 NA TRBD2 TRBV11-2